Below are 5 T cell receptor beta chains sequenced from a single sample in a study of regulatory T cells in long-lasting Graves disease. HTBI primers from iRepertoire and Arm-PCR of CDR3 regions yielded the TCR beta libraries. Via MiXCR, TCRdb re-called the multiplex PCR reads, giving one row per CDR3 protein. Among around 320,000 distinct CDR3 sequences listed, around 15% were seen once. Time point described: newly diagnosed GD, antithyroid drugs for less than 3 months. Scientists built the TCR library using RNA that was extracted from PBMCs. The same data also went into a second study, on T cells in Graves' hyperthyroidism and ophthalmopathy.

This specimen consisted of peripheral blood mononuclear cells (PBMCs), obtained at new diagnosis, from a patient treated with antithyroid drugs. Source of these receptors: a man aged 40-55 years with Graves disease.

This clonotype was observed many times. The rearrangement uses TRBV28 and TRBJ2-1, with TRBD1 identical over 7 bases. J was trimmed by 0 bases and V by 8 bases; bases with no gene match: 4. CDR1 MDHEN and CDR2 SYDVKM come from the germline V gene. The CDR3 runs 14 residues. For the CDR3, the DNA is TGTGCCAGCGTAGGACAGGTCTCCTACAATGAGCAGTTCTTC. Protein product: CASVGQVSYNEQFF.

This clonotype was detected many times. The chain uses TRBV30 and TRBJ2-5; 8 bases are shared with TRBD2. The CDR3 runs to 14 residues. Germline values: CDR1 GTSNPN, CDR2 SVGIG (reference sequence). The V segment lost 2 bases and the J segment 5 bases; nucleotides outside the gene matches: 7. The CDR3 DNA sequence: TGTGCCTGGAGTCTCAGCGGGGGTTGGGAGACCCAGTACTTC. It yields the protein CAWSLSGGWETQYF.

This clonotype was picked up many times. The V call is TRBV18, the J call TRBJ1-4, with 7 bases aligning to TRBD1. Germline V gene data show CDR1 as KGHSH and CDR2 as LQKENI. This CDR3 is built from 16 residues. V dropped 3 bases and J dropped 7; count of bases not matched to a gene: 11. The chain's CDR3 is CASSPPQGQWGEKLFF. The CDR3 nucleotides are TGTGCCAGCTCACCTCCCCAGGGACAGTGGGGTGAAAAACTGTTTTTT.

The chain has TRBV6-2 or TRBV6-3 and TRBJ2-6; the D gene is possibly TRBD1 (6 bases). Germline assignment: CDR1 MNHEY and CDR2 SVGEGT. V was shortened by 4 bases and J by 0 bases, with 7 bases between the two germline ends. The CDR3 consists of 15 residues. The CDR3 nucleotides are TGTGCCAGCAGTTGGGACAACTCTGGGGCCAACGTCCTGACTTTC. Translated, it gives CASSWDNSGANVLTF.

This chain links TRBV29-1 with TRBJ1-4, with 7 bases aligning to TRBD1. The germline V gene has CDR1 SQVTM and CDR2 ANQGSEA. V lost 7 bases, J lost 7 bases, and 12 bases stayed unmatched. The CDR3 runs to 14 residues. For the CDR3, the DNA is TGCAGCGCGTTGTGGGACAGCCAGACTGAAAAACTGTTTTTT. As protein: CSALWDSQTEKLFF.